This TCR beta chain was profiled in a study of blood T cell repertoires in COVID-19. Study information: PBMCs, B-cell-depleted T cells, or T cells were the source of the cDNA or gDNA that made up the material.

Some clones are missing from TCRdb's copy, which holds only in-frame ones; the method was immunoSEQ multiplex PCR. The sample holds 76,000 or so clones, 87% seen once. CDR3 size: 15 residues. V lost 3 bases, J lost 1 base, and 15 bases lay in between. Germline assignment: CDR1 DFQATT and CDR2 SNEGSKA (reference sequence). The sequence came from a man aged 25-45 years with acute or convalescent COVID-19. The V and J genes are TRBV20-1 and TRBJ1-1; D not resolved. Specimen: peripheral blood. The CDR3 region has the DNA TGCAGTGCTAGTCCCAGACCGACGGGGAACACTGAAGCTTTCTTT. Amino acid sequence: CSASPRPTGNTEAFF.